Listed here are 19 T cell receptor beta chains from one sample, sequenced in a study of OX40 agonist ivuxolimab in advanced cancers. Data came from immunoSEQ multiplex PCR; TCRdb stores just in-frame clones and leaves some out. The table has 90,000 to 100,000 clones, around 90% seen once. Sequenced here: CD4+ or CD8+ T cells sorted from blood, sampled in a trial of the OX40 agonist ivuxolimab. The source is an adult with an advanced solid tumor such as melanoma, head and neck, liver or kidney cancer.

V is TRBV4-3 and J is TRBJ1-3; 9 positions match TRBD1. V lost 0 bases, J lost 7 bases, and 4 bases stayed unmatched. Germline CDR1 LGHNA, CDR2 YSLEER. This CDR3 comprises 15 residues. The DNA for the CDR3 is TGCGCCAGCAGCCAAGAACCACAGGGGGCCAACACCATATATTTT. It translates to CASSQEPQGANTIYF.

The V gene is TRBV7-2, the J gene TRBJ2-7; D is tentatively TRBD1 or TRBD2 (5 bases each). Trimming left V 5 bases short and J 7 bases short, with 15 bases between. This CDR3 region has 13 residues. The germline CDR1 and CDR2 sequences are SGHTA and FQGNSA. The CDR3 nucleotides read TGTGCCAGCAGCCCCGGGGACGGTCGGGAGCAGTACTTC. Protein: CASSPGDGREQYF.

J is TRBJ2-3 and V is TRBV11-3, with D hard to call. This CDR3 is built from 12 residues. The germline gives CDR1 SGHNT, CDR2 YENEEA. V lost 5 bases and J 3 bases, leaving 6 bases between the germline ends. CDR3 nucleotide sequence: TGTGCCAGCAGCCAAATGACAGATACGCAGTATTTT. It specifies CASSQMTDTQYF.

V and J are TRBV28 and TRBJ2-7; tentatively, D is TRBD1 (6 bases). This CDR3 has 14 amino acids. With 7 bases removed from V and 4 bases from J, the gap between germline ends came to 17 bases. Germline-derived CDR1 and CDR2 are MDHEN and SYDVKM. This CDR3 is CASTSTGDLYEQYF. The CDR3 DNA reads TGTGCCAGCACGTCGACAGGAGATCTTTACGAGCAGTACTTC.

This chain joins TRBV7-9 and TRBJ2-7, with TRBD1 identical over 9 bases. Germline trimming cut 6 bases from V and 3 bases from J; bases unmatched to any gene: 9. Germline V gene sequence: CDR1 SEHNR, CDR2 FQNEAQ (reference sequence). This CDR3 spans 15 amino acids. The CDR3 loop reads CASRRGTGSGYEQYF. The CDR3 nucleotides read TGTGCCAGCAGACGGGGGACAGGGTCTGGCTACGAGCAGTACTTC.

The V and J genes are TRBV5-4 and TRBJ2-3; TRBD2 is a possible D gene (6 bases). The CDR3 has 14 amino acids. Germline V CDR1 and CDR2: SGHNT, YYREEE (reference sequence). With 0 bases removed from V and 5 bases from J, the gap between germline ends came to 10 bases. Here the CDR3 DNA reads TGTGCCAGCAGCTTGGCTAGCGTGATAGATACGCAGTATTTT. Protein sequence: CASSLASVIDTQYF.

The chain employs TRBV10-3 and TRBJ1-1; tentatively, D is TRBD1 (5 bases). Trimming cost V 10 bases and J 5 bases, with 20 bases left between them. CDR3 size: 14 residues. Germline-derived CDR1 and CDR2 are ENHRY and SYGVKD. The CDR3 DNA follows: TGTGCCACTGGGGCGTCCCAGAGTGGGACTGAAGCTTTCTTT. It specifies CATGASQSGTEAFF.

The V gene is TRBV29-1, the J gene TRBJ2-3; D gene uncertain. The V end lost 7 bases, the J end lost 4 bases, and 15 bases lay between the germline ends. Looked up from germline, CDR1 is SQVTM and CDR2 is ANQGSEA. The CDR3 spans 13 residues. Here the CDR3 reads CSGFRSQSDTQYF. The CDR3 DNA follows: TGCAGCGGTTTCAGGTCCCAATCAGATACGCAGTATTTT.

This sequence joins TRBV21-1 and TRBJ2-2; the table's D gene call, TRBD1, was not cross checked with the DNA. TRBV21-1 is listed as a pseudogene. This CDR3 has 16 residues. The CDR3 nucleotides read TGTGCCAGCAGCAAAGCCCCGGACATTAACACCGGGGAGCTGTTTTTT. It encodes CASSKAPDINTGELFF.

The chain couples TRBV9 to TRBJ2-5, with 8 bases that match TRBD2. The CDR3 contains 15 residues. The V segment lost 4 bases and the J segment 5 bases; nucleotides outside the gene matches: 10. Germline lookup yields CDR1 SGDLS and CDR2 YYNGEE. CDR3 nucleotide sequence: TGTGCCAGCAGCCGCCCGGGGGGGGCTAGGGAGACCCAGTACTTC. This gives the protein CASSRPGGARETQYF.

The CDR3 nucleotides read TGTGCCAGCAGTTCCCCCATCACAATTCAGGAAGCTTTCTTT. Protein: CASSSPITIQEAFF. This chain joins TRBV28 and TRBJ1-1; D ambiguous. The V gene lost 4 bases and the J gene lost 8 bases, with 17 bases spanning the gap. CDR3 length: 14 residues. Looked up from germline, CDR1 is MDHEN and CDR2 is SYDVKM.

This clone was seen once. The rearrangement links TRBV10-3 to TRBJ2-2, with 10 nucleotides matching TRBD1. V dropped 3 bases and J dropped 7; count of bases not matched to a gene: 8. Per the germline V gene, CDR1 is ENHRY and CDR2 is SYGVKD. The CDR3 has 16 amino acids. CDR3: CAISDTGTGAVGELFF. The CDR3 DNA reads as TGTGCCATCAGTGATACCGGGACAGGGGCGGTCGGGGAGCTGTTTTTT.

The chain is built from TRBV11-2 and TRBJ1-1; D gene uncertain. From germline, CDR1 is SGHAT and CDR2 FQNNGV. V was pared by 3 bases and J by 6 bases, with 11 bases between. The CDR3 extends over 13 amino acids. CDR3: CASSFDAPPEAFF. The CDR3 DNA reads as TGTGCCAGCAGCTTTGACGCCCCCCCTGAAGCTTTCTTT.

This chain connects TRBV14 to TRBJ2-1; 7 nucleotides align to TRBD1. Germline V gene lookup returns CDR1 SGHDN and CDR2 FVKESK. The V segment lost 5 bases and the J segment 3 bases; nucleotides outside the gene matches: 7. CDR3 size: 15 residues. The CDR3 loop reads CASSSGQEYYNEQFF. DNA for the CDR3: TGTGCCAGCAGCTCCGGACAGGAGTACTACAATGAGCAGTTCTTC.

About this clone: The CDR3 carries no conserved terminal phenylalanine or tryptophan, so it likely arises from a read error. The rearrangement uses TRBV30 and TRBJ1-2; D is unclear. The CDR3 is made up of 13 amino acids. The V end was cut by 0 bases, the J end by 8 bases, with 13 bases between. Germline V gene sequence: CDR1 GTSNPN, CDR2 SVGIG (reference sequence). CDR3 loop: CAWSVNRVGGYTL. CDR3 nucleotide sequence: TGTGCCTGGAGTGTAAACCGGGTTGGAGGCTACACCCTC.

V and J are TRBV28 and TRBJ2-2; D is undetermined. Trimming cost V 5 bases and J 3 bases, with 13 bases left between them. The germline V gene encodes CDR1 MDHEN and CDR2 SYDVKM. The CDR3 has 15 residues. Here the CDR3 DNA reads TGTGCCAGCAGTCTGGGGTCGGCGGACACCGGGGAGCTGTTTTTT. Protein product: CASSLGSADTGELFF.

The chain couples TRBV11-2 to TRBJ2-3, with D possibly being TRBD2 (5 bases). The CDR3 has 15 residues. The V end lost 8 bases, the J end lost 5 bases, and 20 bases lay between the germline ends. CDR1 is SGHAT and CDR2 is FQNNGV in the germline V gene. DNA for the CDR3: TGTGCCAGCTTCAGCTTTCGGGGAAAGAGAGATACGCAGTATTTT. It yields the protein CASFSFRGKRDTQYF.

The rearrangement joins TRBV29-1 to TRBJ2-3, with D perhaps matching TRBD1 or TRBD2 (6 bases each). CDR1 is SQVTM and CDR2 is ANQGSEA in the germline V gene. The V end was cut by 6 bases, the J end by 2 bases, with 15 bases between. This CDR3 contains 14 residues. DNA for the CDR3: TGCAGCGTCGACCGGGGGCCGCACACAGATACGCAGTATTTT. This gives the protein CSVDRGPHTDTQYF.

This CDR3 is CASSTTPSGGAETQYF. The CDR3, as DNA: TGTGCCAGTAGCACCACTCCTAGCGGGGGGGCCGAGACCCAGTACTTC. The rearrangement joins TRBV19 to TRBJ2-5; 12 nucleotides line up with TRBD2. The CDR3 consists of 16 residues. CDR1 and CDR2 (germline): LNHDA, SQIVND (reference sequence). Losses at the gene ends were 6 bases for V and 5 bases for J; bases not matched to a gene: 10.